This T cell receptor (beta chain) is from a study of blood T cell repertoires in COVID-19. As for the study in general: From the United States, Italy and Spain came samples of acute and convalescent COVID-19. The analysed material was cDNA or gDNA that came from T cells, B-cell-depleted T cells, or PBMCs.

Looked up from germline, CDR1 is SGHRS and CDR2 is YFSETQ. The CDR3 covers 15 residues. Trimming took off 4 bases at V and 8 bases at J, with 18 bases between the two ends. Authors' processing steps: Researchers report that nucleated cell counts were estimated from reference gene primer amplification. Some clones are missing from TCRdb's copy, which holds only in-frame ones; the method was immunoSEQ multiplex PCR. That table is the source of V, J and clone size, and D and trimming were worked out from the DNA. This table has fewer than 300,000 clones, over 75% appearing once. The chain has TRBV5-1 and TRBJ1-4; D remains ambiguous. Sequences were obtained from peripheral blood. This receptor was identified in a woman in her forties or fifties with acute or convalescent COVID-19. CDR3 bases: TGCGCCAGCAGCACCGACACCCTATCTACGGAAAAACTGTTTTTT. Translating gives CASSTDTLSTEKLFF.